The 31 T cell receptor beta chains listed next were all sequenced from one sample in a study of shared clonotypes between healthy human individuals. Sequencing was performed with immunoSEQ multiplex PCR; in TCRdb, only in-frame clones are kept and a portion is missing. The sample carries fewer than 600,000 clones, approximately 85% recorded once. Sequencing was carried out using PBMCs. The receptors shown here come from a woman between 35 and 50 years old in good health. Some clones in this sample may be carry-over from other donors' samples.

The J gene is TRBJ2-3, the V gene TRBV5-8, with 8 bases aligning to TRBD1. Per the germline V gene, CDR1 is SGHTS and CDR2 is YDEGEE. The CDR3 loop spans 14 amino acids. V trimming: 4 bases; J trimming: 4 bases; junction bases outside the gene matches: 5. Here the CDR3 reads CASSLGQGADTQYF. The CDR3 nucleotides are TGTGCCAGCAGCCTCGGACAGGGTGCAGATACGCAGTATTTT.

V gene TRBV19 combines with J gene TRBJ2-7; TRBD2 might be the D (5 bases). CDR3 length equals 14 residues. Deletions cut 8 bases from V and 1 base from J, with 15 bases between. Germline V CDR1 and CDR2: LNHDA, SQIVND (reference sequence). The CDR3 sequence: CASGGPWESYEQYF. CDR3 nucleotides: TGTGCCAGTGGCGGACCCTGGGAGTCCTACGAGCAGTACTTC.

The chain joins TRBV10-3 to TRBJ1-1; D perhaps matches TRBD1 (5 bases). CDR1 and CDR2 (germline): ENHRY, SYGVKD. The CDR3 has 13 residues. Deletions cut 11 bases from V and 3 bases from J, with 16 bases between. DNA for the CDR3: TGTGCCGTGCGCCGGGGCCTGGACACTGAAGCTTTCTTT. Its protein is CAVRRGLDTEAFF.

The genes are TRBV19 and TRBJ2-1; perhaps TRBD2 as D (5 bases). Germline lookup yields CDR1 LNHDA and CDR2 SQIVND (reference sequence). The CDR3 loop spans 13 amino acids. V shed 4 bases and J shed 5 bases, with 9 bases lying between them. Here the CDR3 DNA reads TGTGCCAGTAGTAGGGGAGCTAACAATGAGCAGTTCTTC. It codes for CASSRGANNEQFF.

The chain combines TRBV4-1 with TRBJ2-5, with D unresolved. Trimming took off 4 bases at V and 5 bases at J, with 8 bases between the two ends. Germline V lookup: CDR1 MGHRA, CDR2 YSYEKL. The CDR3 extends over 12 amino acids. The CDR3 region has the DNA TGCGCCAGCAGCCGCGACCGGGAGACCCAGTACTTC. It encodes CASSRDRETQYF.

The CDR3 DNA sequence: TGTGCCAGCAGTTTCCCCCGACAGGGAGTGAGGGGCTATGGCTACACCTTC. This encodes CASSFPRQGVRGYGYTF. This rearrangement joins TRBV28 to TRBJ1-2, with TRBD1 matching 7 bases. With 3 bases clipped from V and 4 bases from J, the junction kept 14 bases outside the gene matches. Per the germline V gene, CDR1 is MDHEN and CDR2 is SYDVKM. The CDR3 runs to 17 residues.

V gene TRBV18 combines with J gene TRBJ2-2, with D tentatively TRBD2 (5 bases). The length of the CDR3 is 16 residues. CDR1 and CDR2 (germline): KGHSH, LQKENI. The ends were cut back, 0 bases at V and 5 bases at J, with 13 bases in the middle. The CDR3: CASSPPGMRGTGELFF. In nucleotides, the CDR3 is TGTGCCAGCTCACCACCGGGGATGAGAGGGACCGGGGAGCTGTTTTTT.

The count of this clone is one. The chain employs TRBV21-1 and TRBJ2-1; the tabulated D call, TRBD2, remains unverified against the DNA. TRBV21-1 corresponds to a pseudogene. CDR3 size: 16 residues. The CDR3 nucleotides read TGTGCCAGCAGCAAACCCCCTAGCGGGAGGGCCGGCGAGCAGTTCTTC. Its translation is CASSKPPSGRAGEQFF.

The V gene is TRBV19, the J gene TRBJ2-5; D may be TRBD1 or TRBD2 (7 bases each). Trimming stripped 8 bases from V and 5 bases from J, with 18 bases between. Germline CDR1 LNHDA, CDR2 SQIVND (reference sequence). CDR3 length: 14 amino acids. The CDR3 region has the DNA TGTGCCAGTCGGAAAACAGGGGAGGGCGAGACCCAGTACTTC. Translation gives CASRKTGEGETQYF.

In the case of this clone: The junction does not match germline at one end; this may be a read error. The V and J genes are TRBV5-1 and TRBJ1-3, with D tentatively TRBD1 (5 bases). Per the germline V gene, CDR1 is SGHRS and CDR2 is YFSETQ. The CDR3 totals 15 residues. CDR3 DNA: TGCGCCAGCAGTTTGGGGACTATCTCTGGAAACACCATATATTTT. Translation gives CASSLGTISGNTIYF. Drawing the rest from reference TRBV5-1 and TRBJ1-3, the complete variable domain is KAGVTQTPRYLIKTRGQQVTLSCSPISGHRSVSWYQQTPGQGLQFLFEYFSETQRNKGNFPGRFSGRQFSNSRSEMNVSTLELGDSALYLCASSLGTISGNTIYFGEGSWLTVV.

The V and J genes are TRBV2 and TRBJ2-3, with D maybe TRBD2 (5 bases). Germline lookup yields CDR1 SNHLY and CDR2 FYNNEI. The germline V and J ends were trimmed by 4 bases and 0 bases, with 17 bases remaining between them. The length of the CDR3 is 17 residues. The DNA of the CDR3 is TGTGCCAGCAGTGTCCGGGTGGGCGGGCCTAGCACAGATACGCAGTATTTT. As protein: CASSVRVGGPSTDTQYF. Complete variable domain (other parts from reference TRBV2 and TRBJ2-3): EPEVTQTPSHQVTQMGQEVILRCVPISNHLYFYWYRQILGQKVEFLVSFYNNEISEKSEIFDDQFSVERPDGSNFTLKIRSTKLEDSAMYFCASSVRVGGPSTDTQYFGPGTRLTVL.

J is TRBJ2-5 and V is TRBV11-2; 9 bases agree with TRBD2. This CDR3 contains 15 residues. The V gene's germline CDR1 is SGHAT and CDR2 FQNNGV. V dropped 1 base and J dropped 5; count of bases not matched to a gene: 5. The CDR3 is CASSLGLAGWETQYF. The CDR3 DNA reads as TGTGCCAGCAGCTTAGGTCTAGCGGGATGGGAGACCCAGTACTTC.

This chain connects TRBV7-2 to TRBJ2-5; D possibly corresponds to TRBD1 (6 bases). From germline, CDR1 is SGHTA and CDR2 FQGNSA. Trimming pared 2 bases from V and 1 base from J, leaving 11 bases between. This CDR3 has 15 amino acids. This CDR3 reads CASSLFTGPQETQYF. The CDR3 nucleotides are TGTGCCAGCAGCTTATTTACAGGGCCCCAAGAGACCCAGTACTTC. Full variable domain (rest looked up from reference TRBV7-2 and TRBJ2-5): GAGVSQSPSNKVTEKGKDVELRCDPISGHTALYWYRQSLGQGLEFLIYFQGNSAPDKSGLPSDRFSAERTGGSVSTLTIQRTQQEDSAVYLCASSLFTGPQETQYFGPGTRLLVL.

The count of this clone is one. A much larger clonotype is one base distant, so this may be a read error. The chain couples TRBV11-3 to TRBJ2-2, with D perhaps TRBD1 or TRBD2 (5 bases each). V dropped 3 bases and J dropped 3 bases, with 5 bases sitting between them. The V gene's germline CDR1 is SGHNT and CDR2 YENEEA. The CDR3 is 13 amino acids. The CDR3: CASSLGDTGELFF. The DNA of the CDR3 is TGTGCCAGCAGCTTGGGGGACACCGGGGAGCTGTTTTTT.

The chain combines TRBV4-1 with TRBJ2-1, with TRBD2 matching 12 bases. From germline, CDR1 is MGHRA and CDR2 YSYEKL. V was clipped by 1 base and J by 6 bases; unmatched bases: 7. The CDR3 has 17 amino acids. In DNA, the CDR3 is TGCGCCAGCAGCCAAGGTACCTGGACTAGCGGGACCAATGAGCAGTTCTTC. Translated: CASSQGTWTSGTNEQFF.

J is TRBJ2-7 and V is TRBV5-4, with D perhaps matching TRBD1 (5 bases). The V gene's germline CDR1 is SGHNT and CDR2 YYREEE (reference sequence). The CDR3 covers 14 residues. V lost 3 bases to trimming and J lost 0 bases, with 10 bases between them. CDR3: CASSSFTGSYEQYF. As DNA, the CDR3 is TGTGCCAGCAGCTCCTTTACAGGCTCCTACGAGCAGTACTTC. Variable domain in full (rest from reference TRBV5-4 and TRBJ2-7): ETGVTQSPTHLIKTRGQQVTLRCSSQSGHNTVSWYQQALGQGPQFIFQYYREEENGRGNFPPRFSGLQFPNYSSELNVNALELDDSALYLCASSSFTGSYEQYFGPGTRLTVT.

This chain connects TRBV5-1 to TRBJ2-1; D gene uncertain. V was pared by 0 bases and J by 4 bases, with 5 bases between. Germline V gives CDR1 SGHRS, CDR2 YFSETQ. The CDR3 has 13 amino acids. The CDR3 here is CASSLDPYNEQFF. CDR3 bases: TGCGCCAGCAGCTTGGATCCTTACAATGAGCAGTTCTTC.

CDR3 sequence (DNA): TGTGCCAGCAGCCAAGAACCGACTAGCCGGCAGTTCTTC. Residues: CASSQEPTSRQFF. The chain uses TRBV14 and TRBJ2-1, with 7 bases lining up with TRBD2. In germline, CDR1 is SGHDN, CDR2 FVKESK. The CDR3 runs 13 residues. The junction had 5 bases not matched to a gene; V was cut back by 0 bases and J by 12 bases. Variable domain in full (rest from reference TRBV14 and TRBJ2-1): EAGVTQFPSHSVIEKGQTVTLRCDPISGHDNLYWYRRVMGKEIKFLLHFVKESKQDESGMPNNRFLAERTGGTYSTLKVQPAELEDSGVYFCASSQEPTSRQFFGPGTRLTVL.

The chain is built from TRBV2 and TRBJ2-7, with D tentatively TRBD1 or TRBD2 (6 bases each). The CDR3 contains 15 residues. The V gene lost 8 bases and the J gene lost 4 bases, with 21 bases spanning the gap. Germline V gene sequence: CDR1 SNHLY, CDR2 FYNNEI. This chain's CDR3 is CASWGAGRVGYEQYF. For the CDR3, the DNA is TGTGCCAGCTGGGGGGCGGGCAGGGTCGGGTACGAGCAGTACTTC.

The chain recombines TRBV28 with TRBJ2-1; no reliable D call. Trimming shortened V by 5 bases and J by 5 bases, and 16 bases separated the two germline ends. The germline V gene encodes CDR1 MDHEN and CDR2 SYDVKM. The CDR3 consists of 15 residues. The CDR3 is CASSQRQAANNEQFF. The CDR3 nucleotides read TGTGCCAGCAGTCAACGGCAGGCGGCTAACAATGAGCAGTTCTTC.

This chain links TRBV10-2 with TRBJ1-4; D may be TRBD1 (6 bases). Trimming stripped 5 bases from V and 8 bases from J, with 18 bases between. CDR3 length equals 15 residues. Germline lookup yields CDR1 WSHSY and CDR2 SAAADI. CDR3 region: CASSTPGLDREKLFF. The CDR3 DNA reads TGCGCCAGCAGTACCCCGGGCCTCGACAGGGAAAAACTGTTTTTT.

The chain employs TRBV6-5 and TRBJ1-5, with 8 positions matching TRBD1. The CDR3 has 15 residues. Germline V gives CDR1 MNHEY, CDR2 SVGAGI. V lost 5 bases and J lost 2; bases outside the gene matches: 5. The CDR3 nucleotides are TGTGCCAGCAGTACAGGGGGTATTGGCAATCAGCCCCAGCATTTT. Translating gives CASSTGGIGNQPQHF.

J is TRBJ1-2 and V is TRBV2; TRBD1 agrees at 7 bases. The germline V gene has CDR1 SNHLY and CDR2 FYNNEI. This CDR3 spans 13 amino acids. The V and J ends lost 6 bases and 5 bases, in that order; junction bases with no gene match: 6. This CDR3 reads CASSSDRVYGYTF. In DNA form, the CDR3 reads TGTGCCAGCAGCTCTGACAGGGTTTATGGCTACACCTTC.

This clone came up a few times. Here the CDR3 reads CASRSTIYEQYF. Here the CDR3 DNA reads TGTGCCAGCAGGTCGACCATCTACGAGCAGTACTTC. The J gene is TRBJ2-7, the V gene TRBV7-9; D not certain. CDR1 is SEHNR and CDR2 is FQNEAQ in the germline V gene (reference sequence). The CDR3 spans 12 residues. Deletions cut 6 bases from V and 3 bases from J, with 9 bases between. The complete variable domain, with remaining parts taken from reference TRBV7-9 and TRBJ2-7, reads DTGVSQNPRHKITKRGQNVTFRCDPISEHNRLYWYRQTLGQGPEFLTYFQNEAQLEKSRLLSDRFSAERPKGSFSTLEIQRTEQGDSAMYLCASRSTIYEQYFGPGTRLTVT.

V and J are TRBV18 and TRBJ2-1; TRBD2 matches at 7 bases. V was pared by 3 bases and J by 5 bases, with 7 bases of the junction left unmatched. The CDR3 is 15 residues long. Germline V gene sequence: CDR1 KGHSH, CDR2 LQKENI. CDR3 coding DNA: TGTGCCAGCTCACCTCGCTCGGGGGGAAACAATGAGCAGTTCTTC. It is translated as CASSPRSGGNNEQFF.

This chain joins TRBV19 and TRBJ1-1; no reliable D call. V lost 5 bases and J 8 bases, leaving 9 bases between the germline ends. Germline loops: CDR1 LNHDA, CDR2 SQIVND (reference sequence). CDR3 length: 11 amino acids. The CDR3 loop is CASSVQDEAFF. DNA of the CDR3: TGTGCCAGTAGTGTTCAAGACGAAGCTTTCTTT.

The chain carries TRBV28 and TRBJ2-1; a possible D gene is TRBD2 (5 bases). Trimming removed 5 bases from V and 0 bases from J, with 14 bases in between. This CDR3 comprises 16 residues. CDR1 and CDR2 from the germline V gene are MDHEN and SYDVKM. The CDR3 loop is CASSPPGRVSYNEQFF. The CDR3 DNA sequence: TGTGCCAGCAGTCCTCCTGGGCGGGTCTCCTACAATGAGCAGTTCTTC.

This clone was seen a handful of times. The CDR3 sequence: CASGVAGVDTQYF. The CDR3, as DNA: TGTGCCAGCGGAGTAGCGGGAGTCGATACGCAGTATTTT. The V gene is TRBV7-2, the J gene TRBJ2-3; 9 positions agree with TRBD2. Germline CDR1 SGHTA, CDR2 FQGNSA. The CDR3 contains 13 residues. V lost 8 bases and J lost 6; bases outside the gene matches: 6.

This clone appeared a single time. The chain combines TRBV7-8 with TRBJ2-1; D might be TRBD2 (6 bases). Trimming stripped 5 bases from V and 2 bases from J, with 16 bases between. The CDR3 spans 16 residues. Germline V gives CDR1 SGHVS, CDR2 FQNEAQ. The CDR3 DNA reads TGTGCCAGCAGCCAGGATTTCCGGACTACCTACAATGAGCAGTTCTTC. The encoded protein is CASSQDFRTTYNEQFF.

The CDR3 loop reads CASSQHQDRNNSPLHF. CDR3 in DNA: TGTGCCAGCAGCCAACACCAGGACAGGAATAATTCACCCCTCCACTTT. The gene calls are TRBV11-2 and TRBJ1-6; 7 bases line up with TRBD1. This CDR3 is built from 16 residues. Germline values: CDR1 SGHAT, CDR2 FQNNGV. Trimming removed 5 bases from V and 5 bases from J; junction bases left unmatched: 9.

J is TRBJ2-7 and V is TRBV19, with TRBD2 matching 13 bases. Germline V lookup: CDR1 LNHDA, CDR2 SQIVND (reference sequence). CDR3 length: 17 amino acids. V lost 5 bases, J lost 2 bases, and 9 bases stayed unmatched. The DNA of the CDR3 is TGTGCCAGTAGTCCCCGGACTAGCGGGAGTAGGGCCTACGAGCAGTACTTC. Encoded protein: CASSPRTSGSRAYEQYF.